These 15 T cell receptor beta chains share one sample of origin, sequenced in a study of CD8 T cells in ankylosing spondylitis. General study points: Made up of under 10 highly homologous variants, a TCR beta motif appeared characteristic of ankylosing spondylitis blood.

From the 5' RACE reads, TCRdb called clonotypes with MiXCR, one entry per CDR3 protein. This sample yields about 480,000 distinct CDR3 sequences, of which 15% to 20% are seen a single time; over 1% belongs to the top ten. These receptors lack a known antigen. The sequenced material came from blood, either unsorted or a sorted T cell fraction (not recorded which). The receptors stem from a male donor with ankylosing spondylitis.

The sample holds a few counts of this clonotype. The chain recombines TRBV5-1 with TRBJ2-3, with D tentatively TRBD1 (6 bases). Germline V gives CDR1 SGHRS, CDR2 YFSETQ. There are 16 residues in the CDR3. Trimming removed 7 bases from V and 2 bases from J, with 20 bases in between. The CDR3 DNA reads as TGCGCCAGCCGCACCACACCGGGACACCACACAGATACGCAGTATTTT. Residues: CASRTTPGHHTDTQYF.

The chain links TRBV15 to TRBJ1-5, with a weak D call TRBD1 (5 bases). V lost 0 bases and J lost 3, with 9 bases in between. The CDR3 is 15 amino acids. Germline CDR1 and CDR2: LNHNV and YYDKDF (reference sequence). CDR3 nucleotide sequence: TGTGCCACCAGCAGAGATTCAGGGTTCAATCAGCCCCAGCATTTT. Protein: CATSRDSGFNQPQHF. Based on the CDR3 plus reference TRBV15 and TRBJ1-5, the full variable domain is DAMVIQNPRYQVTQFGKPVTLSCSQTLNHNVMYWYQQKSSQAPKLLFHYYDKDFNNEADTPDNFQSRRPNTSFCFLDIRSPGLGDTAMYLCATSRDSGFNQPQHFGDGTRLSIL.

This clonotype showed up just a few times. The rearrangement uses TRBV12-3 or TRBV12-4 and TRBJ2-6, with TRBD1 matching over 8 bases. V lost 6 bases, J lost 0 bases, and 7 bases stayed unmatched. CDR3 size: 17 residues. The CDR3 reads CASRRTGRSSGANVLTF. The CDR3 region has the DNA TGTGCCAGCAGGAGGACAGGGAGAAGCTCTGGGGCCAACGTCCTGACTTTC.

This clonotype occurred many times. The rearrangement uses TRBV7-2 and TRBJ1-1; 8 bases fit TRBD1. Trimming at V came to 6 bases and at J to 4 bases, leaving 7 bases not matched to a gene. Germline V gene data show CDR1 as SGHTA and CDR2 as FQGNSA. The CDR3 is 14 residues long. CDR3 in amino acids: CASSRQGSITEAFF. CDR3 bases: TGTGCCAGCAGTCGACAGGGGAGCATCACTGAAGCTTTCTTT.

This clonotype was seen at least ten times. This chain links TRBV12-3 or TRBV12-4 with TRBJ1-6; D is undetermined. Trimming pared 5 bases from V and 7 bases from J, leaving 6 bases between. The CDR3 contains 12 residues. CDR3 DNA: TGTGCCAGCAGTACCCAGAATTCACCCCTCCACTTT. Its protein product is CASSTQNSPLHF.

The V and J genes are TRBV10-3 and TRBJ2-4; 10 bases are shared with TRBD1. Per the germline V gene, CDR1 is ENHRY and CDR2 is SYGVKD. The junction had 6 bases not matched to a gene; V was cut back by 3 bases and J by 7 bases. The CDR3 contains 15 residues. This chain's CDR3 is CAISERGQGLNIQYF. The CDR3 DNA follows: TGTGCCATCAGTGAAAGGGGACAGGGGTTGAACATTCAGTACTTC.

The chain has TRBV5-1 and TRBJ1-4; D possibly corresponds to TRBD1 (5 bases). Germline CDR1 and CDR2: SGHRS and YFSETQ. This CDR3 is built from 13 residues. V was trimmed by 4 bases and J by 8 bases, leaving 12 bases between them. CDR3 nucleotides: TGCGCCAGCAGCCCCGGGACGTGGGAAAAACTGTTTTTT. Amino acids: CASSPGTWEKLFF.

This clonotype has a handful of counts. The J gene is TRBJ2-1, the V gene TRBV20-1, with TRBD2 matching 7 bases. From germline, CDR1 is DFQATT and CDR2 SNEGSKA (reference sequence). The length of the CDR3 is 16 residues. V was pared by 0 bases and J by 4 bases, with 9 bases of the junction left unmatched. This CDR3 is CSARDPASGNYNEQFF. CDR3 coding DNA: TGCAGTGCTAGAGATCCAGCTAGCGGAAATTACAATGAGCAGTTCTTC.

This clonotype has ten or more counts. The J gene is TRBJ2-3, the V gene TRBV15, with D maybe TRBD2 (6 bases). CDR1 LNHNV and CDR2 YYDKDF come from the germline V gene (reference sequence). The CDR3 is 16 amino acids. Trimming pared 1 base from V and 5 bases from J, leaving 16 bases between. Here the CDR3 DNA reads TGTGCCACCAGCAGAGTTCTAGCGCAAGGGGAAGATACGCAGTATTTT. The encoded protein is CATSRVLAQGEDTQYF.

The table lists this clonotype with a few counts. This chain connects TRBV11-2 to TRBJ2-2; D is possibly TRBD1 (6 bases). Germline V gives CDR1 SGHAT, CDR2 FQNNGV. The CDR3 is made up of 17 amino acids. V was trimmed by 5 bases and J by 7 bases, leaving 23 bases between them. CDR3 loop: CASSTRSRTESSGELFF. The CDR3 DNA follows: TGTGCCAGCAGCACTAGATCCCGGACAGAGTCAAGCGGGGAGCTGTTTTTT.

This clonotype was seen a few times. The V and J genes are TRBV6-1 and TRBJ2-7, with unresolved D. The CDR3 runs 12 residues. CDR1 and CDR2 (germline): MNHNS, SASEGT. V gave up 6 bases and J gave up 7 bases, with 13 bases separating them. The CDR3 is CASSFGPQEQYF. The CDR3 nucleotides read TGTGCCAGCAGCTTCGGACCTCAGGAGCAGTACTTC.

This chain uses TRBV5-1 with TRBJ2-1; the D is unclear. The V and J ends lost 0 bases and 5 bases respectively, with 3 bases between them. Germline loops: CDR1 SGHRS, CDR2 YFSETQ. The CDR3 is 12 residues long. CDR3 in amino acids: CASSLGHNEQFF. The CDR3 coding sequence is TGCGCCAGCAGCTTGGGGCACAATGAGCAGTTCTTC. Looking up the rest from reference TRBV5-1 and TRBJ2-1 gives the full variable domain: KAGVTQTPRYLIKTRGQQVTLSCSPISGHRSVSWYQQTPGQGLQFLFEYFSETQRNKGNFPGRFSGRQFSNSRSEMNVSTLELGDSALYLCASSLGHNEQFFGPGTRLTVL.

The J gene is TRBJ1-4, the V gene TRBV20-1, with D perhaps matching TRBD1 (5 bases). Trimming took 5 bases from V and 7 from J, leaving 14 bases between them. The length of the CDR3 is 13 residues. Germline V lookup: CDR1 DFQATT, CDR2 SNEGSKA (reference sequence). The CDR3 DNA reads TGCAGTGCTGCCGGGGCCAAAGGTGAAAAACTGTTTTTT. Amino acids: CSAAGAKGEKLFF.

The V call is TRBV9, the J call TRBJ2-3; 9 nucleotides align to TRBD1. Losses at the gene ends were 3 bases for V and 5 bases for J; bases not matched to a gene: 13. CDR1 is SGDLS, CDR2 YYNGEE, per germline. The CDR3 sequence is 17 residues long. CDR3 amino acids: CASSARDGTGRIDTQYF. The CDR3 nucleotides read TGTGCCAGCAGCGCCAGAGACGGGACAGGGCGGATAGATACGCAGTATTTT.

In DNA, the CDR3 is TGTGCCAGCAGCTTATTCGGAAACTACTATGGCTACACCTTC. Its translation: CASSLFGNYYGYTF. The chain carries TRBV7-2 and TRBJ1-2; D unresolved. CDR1 SGHTA and CDR2 FQGNSA come from the germline V gene. The V end lost 2 bases, the J end lost 3 bases, and 10 bases lay between the germline ends. This CDR3 has 14 residues.